This TCR beta chain came from a study of CD8 T cells in Susac syndrome. RNA amounts of roughly 0.45 to 1 ug underwent reverse transcription with random hexamers. One entry per CDR3 protein, called by TCRdb with MiXCR from the immunoSEQ multiplex PCR reads. This table holds around 200,000 distinct CDR3 sequences, 95% found once. Germline lookup yields CDR1 SGHRS and CDR2 YFSETQ. The CDR3 consists of 16 residues. V lost 0 bases and J lost 1, with 10 bases in between. TCR beta sequencing covered blood CD8+ and CD4+ T cells. Sample: CD4+ T cells from PBMCs. This chain joins TRBV5-1 and TRBJ2-2; weak D call: TRBD1 (6 bases). The sequence derives from a human donor with multiple sclerosis. The CDR3 region is CASSLDTGQNTGELFF. CDR3 in DNA: TGCGCCAGCAGCTTGGATACAGGGCAGAACACCGGGGAGCTGTTTTTT.